The T cell receptor beta chain described here comes from a study of CD8 T cells in ankylosing spondylitis. Concerning this clonotype itself: No antigen is known for it.

Germline-derived CDR1 and CDR2 are SEHNR and FQNEAQ (reference sequence). CDR3 length: 13 residues. V was shortened by 4 bases and J by 6 bases, with 10 bases between the two germline ends. Findings and caveats of the study: Disease-linked clones were found to be CD8+ and relatively rare in peripheral blood. Within matched ankylosing spondylitis synovial fluid, disease-linked clones were reportedly significantly enriched.

One entry per CDR3 protein results from TCRdb running MiXCR on the 5' RACE reads. The top ten hold roughly 4% of the sample, which has 150,000 to 200,000 distinct CDR3 sequences, about 20% seen once. The rearrangement links TRBV7-9 to TRBJ2-1; no reliable D call. Sequencing used blood, either unsorted or a sorted T cell fraction (not recorded which). The origin of this receptor is a male donor aged 5-29 years with ankylosing spondylitis or in good health (not recorded which). The CDR3 DNA reads TGTGCCAGCAGCTACAAGTATAGCAATGAGCAGTTCTTC. As protein: CASSYKYSNEQFF. Filled out from reference TRBV7-9 and TRBJ2-1, the complete variable domain reads DTGVSQNPRHKITKRGQNVTFRCDPISEHNRLYWYRQTLGQGPEFLTYFQNEAQLEKSRLLSDRFSAERPKGSFSTLEIQRTEQGDSAMYLCASSYKYSNEQFFGPGTRLTVL.